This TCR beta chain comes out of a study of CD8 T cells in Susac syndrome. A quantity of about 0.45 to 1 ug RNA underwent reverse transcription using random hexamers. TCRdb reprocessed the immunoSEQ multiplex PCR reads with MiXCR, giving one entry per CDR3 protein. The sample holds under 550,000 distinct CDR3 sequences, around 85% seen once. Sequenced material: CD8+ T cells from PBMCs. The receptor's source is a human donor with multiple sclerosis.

CDR3 loop: CAISDGVVAETQYF. DNA of the CDR3: TGTGCCATCAGTGATGGGGTCGTGGCAGAGACCCAGTACTTC. The J gene is TRBJ2-5, the V gene TRBV10-3; no clear D. Germline CDR1 and CDR2: ENHRY and SYGVKD. Trimming removed 3 bases from V and 4 bases from J, with 12 bases in between. The CDR3 has 14 residues.